This T cell receptor beta chain was identified in a study of identical twins. Through template switching, a universal primer site was introduced, and the cDNA contained unique molecular identifiers. Each CDR3 protein is one row after TCRdb ran MiXCR on the 5' RACE reads. There are 450,000 to 600,000 distinct CDR3 sequences in the sample; 20% to 25% occur only once, and about 0.48% lies in the top ten. This clonotype was found a few times. The CDR3 is made up of 15 amino acids. V lost 7 bases and J 1 base, leaving 14 bases between the germline ends. CDR1 and CDR2 (germline): SGHRS, YFSETQ. These data also formed part of another study, on yellow fever vaccine responses in identical twins.

The rearrangement uses TRBV5-1 and TRBJ2-2, with D possibly being TRBD2 (6 bases). The sequence was obtained from a woman aged 18-35 years in good health. Sequencing was performed on CD4+ T cells sorted from blood. The CDR3 coding sequence is TGCGCCAGCGGTTTCATAGCGGTGAACACCGGGGAGCTGTTTTTT. It specifies CASGFIAVNTGELFF. Full variable domain (outside the CDR3, taken from reference TRBV5-1 and TRBJ2-2): KAGVTQTPRYLIKTRGQQVTLSCSPISGHRSVSWYQQTPGQGLQFLFEYFSETQRNKGNFPGRFSGRQFSNSRSEMNVSTLELGDSALYLCASGFIAVNTGELFFGEGSRLTVL.